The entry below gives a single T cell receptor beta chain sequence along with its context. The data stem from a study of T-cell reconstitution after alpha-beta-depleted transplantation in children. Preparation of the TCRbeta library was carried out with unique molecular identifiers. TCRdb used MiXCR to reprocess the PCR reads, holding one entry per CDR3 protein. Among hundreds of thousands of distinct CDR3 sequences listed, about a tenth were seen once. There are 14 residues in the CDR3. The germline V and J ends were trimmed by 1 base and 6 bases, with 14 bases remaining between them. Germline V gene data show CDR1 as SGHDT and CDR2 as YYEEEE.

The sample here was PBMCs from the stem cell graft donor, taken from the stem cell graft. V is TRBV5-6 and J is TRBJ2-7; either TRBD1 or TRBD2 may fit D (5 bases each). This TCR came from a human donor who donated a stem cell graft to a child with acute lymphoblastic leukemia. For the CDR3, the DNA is TGTGCCAGCAGCTTGTATCTTAGTGGGGGCGAGCAGTACTTC. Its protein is CASSLYLSGGEQYF.